This T cell receptor (beta chain) was sequenced during a study of shared clonotypes between healthy human individuals. As for the study in general: Contributing individuals were two females and a few males aged 18 to 49. Findings of the study overall: Investigators expected sequencing depth to affect clonotype sharing among donors.

Concerning this clone itself: Its antigen is currently unknown.

TCRdb keeps only in-frame clones here, not all; method: immunoSEQ multiplex PCR. The sample has about 1.5 million clones, around 97% seen once. Trimming removed 5 bases at V and 6 bases at J, with 11 bases between. The CDR3 runs to 12 residues. Germline CDR1 SNHLY, CDR2 FYNNEI. This sequence originates from a man aged 25-45 years in good health. Sequenced: naive CD4+ T cells sorted from blood. Documented subset: CD45RA+ positively selected. This chain connects TRBV2 to TRBJ2-7; D may be TRBD1 (5 bases). The CDR3 sequence: CASSTQGGEQYF. The DNA of the CDR3 is TGTGCCAGCAGTACCCAGGGTGGCGAGCAGTACTTC.